Below are 10 T cell receptor beta chains sequenced from a single sample in a study of blood T cell repertoires in COVID-19. Produced via immunoSEQ multiplex PCR; TCRdb's table is partial and in-frame only. The sample lists about 67,000 clones, roughly 87% occurring once. What was sequenced was peripheral blood. These receptors were obtained from an elderly woman with acute or convalescent COVID-19.

As DNA, the CDR3 is TGTGCCAGCATGCCCCTAAGCGGTCAATGGACTGAAGCTTTCTTT. Its translation is CASMPLSGQWTEAFF. This chain joins TRBV19 and TRBJ1-1, with D uncertain. The CDR3 runs to 15 residues. Germline-derived CDR1 and CDR2 are LNHDA and SQIVND (reference sequence). The V gene lost 9 bases and the J gene lost 5 bases, with 22 bases spanning the gap.

This clone was counted only a few times. The chain recombines TRBV7-8 with TRBJ2-1, with TRBD2 as a possible D gene (6 bases). The CDR3 spans 16 residues. Germline V lookup: CDR1 SGHVS, CDR2 FQNEAQ. Trimming removed 3 bases from V and 15 bases from J, with 27 bases in between. The CDR3 protein is CASSFWGGPKVNGSFF. DNA of the CDR3: TGTGCCAGCAGCTTTTGGGGAGGCCCAAAGGTTAATGGCTCGTTCTTC.

The CDR3, as DNA: TGTGCCAGCAGCGTAGGCCGAGGAATTGATCGTTCACCCCTCCACTTT. Translation: CASSVGRGIDRSPLHF. V and J are TRBV9 and TRBJ1-6; D call uncertain. This CDR3 is built from 16 residues. Germline V gene data show CDR1 as SGDLS and CDR2 as YYNGEE. V was trimmed by 0 bases and J by 9 bases, leaving 16 bases between them.

The chain joins TRBV28 to TRBJ2-1; 12 bases line up with TRBD2. The CDR3 totals 16 residues. The V and J ends lost 6 bases and 11 bases, in that order; junction bases with no gene match: 14. Germline values: CDR1 MDHEN, CDR2 SYDVKM. CDR3 sequence reads: CASSSRRTSGTSKQFF. CDR3 coding DNA: TGTGCCAGCAGCTCACGGAGGACTAGCGGGACCTCGAAGCAGTTCTTC. Full variable domain (remainder filled in from reference TRBV28 and TRBJ2-1): DVKVTQSSRYLVKRTGEKVFLECVQDMDHENMFWYRQDPGLGLRLIYFSYDVKMKEKGDIPEGYSVSREKKERFSLILESASTNQTSMYLCASSSRRTSGTSKQFFGPGTRLTVL.

The rearrangement joins TRBV30 to TRBJ1-2; D may be TRBD1 (5 bases). Trimming stripped 1 base from V and 1 base from J, with 7 bases between. CDR1 GTSNPN and CDR2 SVGIG come from the germline V gene (reference sequence). CDR3 length: 13 residues. The CDR3 loop reads CAWSGGGNYGYTF. The CDR3 coding sequence is TGTGCCTGGAGTGGGGGGGGTAACTATGGCTACACCTTC.

The V gene is TRBV19, the J gene TRBJ1-2; 7 bases are shared with TRBD1. The V and J ends lost 5 bases and 4 bases, in that order; junction bases with no gene match: 7. The CDR3 extends over 14 amino acids. CDR1 and CDR2 from the germline V gene are LNHDA and SQIVND (reference sequence). DNA of the CDR3: TGTGCCAGTAGTTCCCACAGGGGTCCCTATGGCTACACCTTC. Protein sequence: CASSSHRGPYGYTF. Together with reference TRBV19 and TRBJ1-2, the CDR3 gives the full variable domain: DGGITQSPKYLFRKEGQNVTLSCEQNLNHDAMYWYRQDPGQGLRLIYYSQIVNDFQKGDIAEGYSVSREKKESFPLTVTSAQKNPTAFYLCASSSHRGPYGYTFGSGTRLTVV.

This clone has more than one count but fewer than ten. This chain links TRBV28 with TRBJ2-2, with D hard to call. Germline V gene lookup returns CDR1 MDHEN and CDR2 SYDVKM. This CDR3 is built from 14 residues. The germline V and J ends were trimmed by 5 bases and 8 bases, with 15 bases remaining between them. The CDR3 spells CASSRRPGSGELFF. The CDR3 nucleotides are TGTGCCAGCAGTCGCCGGCCAGGATCTGGGGAGCTGTTTTTT. Variable domain in full (rest from reference TRBV28 and TRBJ2-2): DVKVTQSSRYLVKRTGEKVFLECVQDMDHENMFWYRQDPGLGLRLIYFSYDVKMKEKGDIPEGYSVSREKKERFSLILESASTNQTSMYLCASSRRPGSGELFFGEGSRLTVL.

The chain carries TRBV2 and TRBJ2-1, with unresolved D. The CDR3 contains 10 residues. The germline gives CDR1 SNHLY, CDR2 FYNNEI. Trimming took 4 bases from V and 10 from J, leaving 5 bases between them. The CDR3 spells CASSVGEQFF. The CDR3 DNA sequence: TGTGCCAGCAGTGTCGGGGAGCAGTTCTTC.

This chain joins TRBV16 and TRBJ1-1, with a weak D call TRBD1 (5 bases). CDR3 length: 14 amino acids. Trimming removed 2 bases at V and 5 bases at J, with 12 bases between. The germline V gene has CDR1 KGHSY and CDR2 FQNENV. The chain's CDR3 is CASSQGLGGTEAFF. Written as DNA, the CDR3 is TGTGCCAGCAGCCAAGGCCTGGGGGGAACTGAAGCTTTCTTT.

The chain uses TRBV6-6 and TRBJ2-1; 8 bases are a match to TRBD2. The CDR3 totals 16 residues. In germline, CDR1 is MNHNY, CDR2 SVGAGI (reference sequence). J lost 5 bases, V lost 0 bases, and 6 bases had no gene match. CDR3 sequence: CASSYSSRGGNNEQFF. Written as DNA, the CDR3 is TGTGCCAGCAGTTACTCGAGCCGCGGGGGGAACAATGAGCAGTTCTTC.